This T cell receptor beta chain derives from a study of control samples from healthy donors and cancer patients. Germline loops: CDR1 LGHDT, CDR2 YNNKEL (reference sequence). CDR3 length: 11 amino acids. V lost 3 bases, J lost 2 bases, and 0 bases lay in between. The protocol was immunoSEQ multiplex PCR, while the TCRdb copy is restricted to in-frame clones and leaves out a portion. The sample records 70,000 to 85,000 clones, more than 65% being singletons. Sequenced: PBMCs. The rearrangement uses TRBV3-1 (or the pseudogene TRBV3-2) and TRBJ2-3; D ambiguous. The receptor was derived from a man aged 60 to 75 with head and neck cancer. CDR3 DNA: TGTGCCAGCAGCCACACAGATACGCAGTATTTT. It encodes CASSHTDTQYF.